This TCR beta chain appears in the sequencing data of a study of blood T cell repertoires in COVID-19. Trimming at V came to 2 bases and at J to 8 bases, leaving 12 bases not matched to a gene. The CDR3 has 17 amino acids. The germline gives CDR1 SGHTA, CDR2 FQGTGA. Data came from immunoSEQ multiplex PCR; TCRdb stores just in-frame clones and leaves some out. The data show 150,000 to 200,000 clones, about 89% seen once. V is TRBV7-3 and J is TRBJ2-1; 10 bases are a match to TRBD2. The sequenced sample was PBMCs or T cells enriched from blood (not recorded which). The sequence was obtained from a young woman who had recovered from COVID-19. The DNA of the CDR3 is TGTGCCAGCAGCTTACGCCCAGCGGGAGGGAGAAGGGATGAGCAGTTCTTC. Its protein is CASSLRPAGGRRDEQFF.